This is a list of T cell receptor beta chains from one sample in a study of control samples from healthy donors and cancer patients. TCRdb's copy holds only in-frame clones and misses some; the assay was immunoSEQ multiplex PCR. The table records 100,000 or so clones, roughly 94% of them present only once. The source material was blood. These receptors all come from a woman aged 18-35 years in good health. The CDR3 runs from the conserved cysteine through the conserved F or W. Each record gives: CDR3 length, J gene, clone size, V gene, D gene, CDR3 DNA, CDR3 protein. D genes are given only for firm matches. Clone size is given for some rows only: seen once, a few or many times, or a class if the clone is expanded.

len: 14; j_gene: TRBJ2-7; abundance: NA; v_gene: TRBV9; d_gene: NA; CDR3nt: TGTGCCAGCAGCGTAGGAGGTAGCGGCTACGAGCAGTACTTC; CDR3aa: CASSVGGSGYEQYF
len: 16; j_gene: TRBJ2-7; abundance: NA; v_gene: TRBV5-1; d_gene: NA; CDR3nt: TGCGCCAGTCGCGAACTTGGGACTGCGAGCTCCTACGAGCAGTACTTC; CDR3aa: CASRELGTASSYEQYF
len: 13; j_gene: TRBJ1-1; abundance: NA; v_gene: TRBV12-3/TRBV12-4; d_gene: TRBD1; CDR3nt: TGTGCCAGCAGGCCATCAGGGGGAGCCGAAGCTTTCTTT; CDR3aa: CASRPSGGAEAFF
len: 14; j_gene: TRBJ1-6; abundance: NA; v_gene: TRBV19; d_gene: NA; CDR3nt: TGTGCCACGACCCCGGGATATCATAATTCACCCCTCCACTTT; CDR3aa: CATTPGYHNSPLHF
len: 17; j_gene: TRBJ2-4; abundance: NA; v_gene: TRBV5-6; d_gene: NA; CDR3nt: TGTGCCAGCAGCCTGATGGGGGGGCAGATGGGCAAAAACATTCAGTACTTC; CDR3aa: CASSLMGGQMGKNIQYF
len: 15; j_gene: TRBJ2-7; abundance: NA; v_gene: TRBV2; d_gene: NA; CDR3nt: TGTGCCAGCAGCTCCAGCGAGGGACCTCGAAACGAGCAGTACTTC; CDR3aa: CASSSSEGPRNEQYF
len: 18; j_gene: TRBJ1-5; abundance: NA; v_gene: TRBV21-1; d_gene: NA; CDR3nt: TGTGCCAGCAGCGCCAAACGAACAGGGACCCATAGCAATCAGCCCCAGCATTTT; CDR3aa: CASSAKRTGTHSNQPQHF
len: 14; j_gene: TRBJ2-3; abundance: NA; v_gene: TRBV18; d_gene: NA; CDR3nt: TGTGCCAGCTCACCCGGCGGTTTCACAGATACGCAGTATTTT; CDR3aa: CASSPGGFTDTQYF
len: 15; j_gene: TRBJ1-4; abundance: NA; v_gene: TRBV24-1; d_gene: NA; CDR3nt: TGTGCCACCAGTGACTCCGGACGGATTAATGAAAAACTGTTTTTT; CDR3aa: CATSDSGRINEKLFF
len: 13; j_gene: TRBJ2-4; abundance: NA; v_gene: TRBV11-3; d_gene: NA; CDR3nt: TGTGCCAGCAGCTTAGAGGCGGGAAGCATTCAGTACTTC; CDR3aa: CASSLEAGSIQYF
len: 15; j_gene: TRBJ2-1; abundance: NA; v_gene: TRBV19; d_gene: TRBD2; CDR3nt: TGTGCCAGTAGTATAGATAGCGGGCCTTACAATGAGCAGTTCTTC; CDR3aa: CASSIDSGPYNEQFF
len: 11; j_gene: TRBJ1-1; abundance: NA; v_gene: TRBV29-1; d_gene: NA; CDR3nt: TGCAGCGTTCGGGAGAACACTGAAGCTTTCTTT; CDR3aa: CSVRENTEAFF
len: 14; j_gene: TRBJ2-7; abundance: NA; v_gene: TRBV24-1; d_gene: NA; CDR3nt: TGTGCCACCAGTGACCCGGGACAATCCTACGAGCAGTACTTC; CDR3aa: CATSDPGQSYEQYF
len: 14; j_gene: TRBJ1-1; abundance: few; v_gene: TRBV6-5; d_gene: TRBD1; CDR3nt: TGTGCCAGCAATGCCGGGACAGTGAACACTGAAGCTTTCTTT; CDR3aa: CASNAGTVNTEAFF
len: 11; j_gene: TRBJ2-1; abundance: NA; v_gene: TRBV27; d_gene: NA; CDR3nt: TGTGCCAGCACAGACTGGGGTGAGCAGTTCTTC; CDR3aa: CASTDWGEQFF
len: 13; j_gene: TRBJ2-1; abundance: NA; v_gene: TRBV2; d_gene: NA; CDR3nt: TGTGCCAGCAGTGAATCCCCCGCAGGGGACAAGTTCTTC; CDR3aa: CASSESPAGDKFF
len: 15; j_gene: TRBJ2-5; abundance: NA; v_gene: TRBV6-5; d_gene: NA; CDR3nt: TGTGCCAGCAGTTACGCCATCAGGGAGAAGGAGACCCAGTACTTC; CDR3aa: CASSYAIREKETQYF
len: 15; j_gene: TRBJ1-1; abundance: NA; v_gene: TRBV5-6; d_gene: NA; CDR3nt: TGTGCCAGCAGCTTGGCCAGGGAGGGATTCACTGAAGCTTTCTTT; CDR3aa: CASSLAREGFTEAFF
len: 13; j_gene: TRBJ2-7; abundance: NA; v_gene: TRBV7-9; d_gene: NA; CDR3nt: TGTGCCAGCAGCTTAGAGGCAGGGGTCGAGCAGTACTTC; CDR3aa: CASSLEAGVEQYF
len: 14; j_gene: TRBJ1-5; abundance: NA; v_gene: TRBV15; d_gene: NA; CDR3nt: TGTGCCACCAGCACCGGATACGGAGATCAGCCCCAGCATTTT; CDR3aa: CATSTGYGDQPQHF
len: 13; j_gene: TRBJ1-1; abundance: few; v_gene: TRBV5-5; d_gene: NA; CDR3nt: TGTGCCAGCAGCTTGATTAGAGGGGGTGAAGCTTTCTTT; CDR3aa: CASSLIRGGEAFF
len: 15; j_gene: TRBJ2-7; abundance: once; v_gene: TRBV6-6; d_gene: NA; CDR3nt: TGTGCCAGCAGTCCCCAGGGGACCGCTGTCTCTGAGCAGTACTTC; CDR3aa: CASSPQGTAVSEQYF
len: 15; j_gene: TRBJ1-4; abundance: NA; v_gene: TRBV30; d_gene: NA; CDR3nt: TGTGCCTGGAGTATTAACGGCGGAATAGATGAAAAACTGTTTTTT; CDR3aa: CAWSINGGIDEKLFF
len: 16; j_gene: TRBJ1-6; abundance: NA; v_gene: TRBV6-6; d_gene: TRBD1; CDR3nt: TGTGCCAGCAGTTACCCGGGACAGGGGGCTAATTCACCCCTCCACTTT; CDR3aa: CASSYPGQGANSPLHF
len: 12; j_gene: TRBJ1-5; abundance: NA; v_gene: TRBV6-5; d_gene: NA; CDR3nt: TGTGCCAGCAGAACGTTAGGACAGCCCCAGCATTTT; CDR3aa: CASRTLGQPQHF
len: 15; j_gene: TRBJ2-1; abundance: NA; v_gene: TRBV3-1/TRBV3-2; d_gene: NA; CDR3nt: TGTGCCAGCAGCCAAGATAGTGGCCCCTTCAATGAGCAGTTCTTC; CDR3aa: CASSQDSGPFNEQFF
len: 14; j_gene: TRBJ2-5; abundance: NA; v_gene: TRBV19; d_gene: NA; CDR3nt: TGTGCCAGTAGTATTGGAGGGACGGGGGAGACCCAGTACTTC; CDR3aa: CASSIGGTGETQYF
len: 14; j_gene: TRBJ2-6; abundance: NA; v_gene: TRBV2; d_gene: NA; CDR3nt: TGTGCCAGCAGATGGGCTTCTGGGGCCAACGTCCTGACTTTC; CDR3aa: CASRWASGANVLTF
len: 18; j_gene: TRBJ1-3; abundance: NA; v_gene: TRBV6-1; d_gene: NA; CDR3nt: TGTGCCAGCAGTGAAGCTCTGGCTCGGCTTAACTCTGGAAACACCATATATTTT; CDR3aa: CASSEALARLNSGNTIYF
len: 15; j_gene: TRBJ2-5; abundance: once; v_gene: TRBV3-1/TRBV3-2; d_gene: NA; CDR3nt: TGTGCCAGCAGCCAAGAAACGTCAGTGATGGAGACCCAGTACTTC; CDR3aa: CASSQETSVMETQYF
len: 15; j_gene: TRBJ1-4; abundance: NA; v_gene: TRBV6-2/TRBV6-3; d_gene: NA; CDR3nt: TGTGCCAGCAGTTACAGGGTCAGGGAGTATGAAAAACTGTTTTTT; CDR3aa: CASSYRVREYEKLFF
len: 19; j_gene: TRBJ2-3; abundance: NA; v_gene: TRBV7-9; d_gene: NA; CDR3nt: TGTGCCAGCAGCCCGAACCAGGGTCGAATCCGGTCTAGCACAGATACGCAGTATTTT; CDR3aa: CASSPNQGRIRSSTDTQYF
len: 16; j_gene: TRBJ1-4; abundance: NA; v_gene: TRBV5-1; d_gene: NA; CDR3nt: TGCGCCAGCAGCTTGGCCGGAGACAGGTCCCAGGGGAAACTGTTTTTT; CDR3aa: CASSLAGDRSQGKLFF
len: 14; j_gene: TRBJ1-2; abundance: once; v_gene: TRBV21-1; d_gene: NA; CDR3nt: TGTGCCGGACGGACAGGGGTCTCTCTTTATGGCTACACCTTC; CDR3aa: CAGRTGVSLYGYTF
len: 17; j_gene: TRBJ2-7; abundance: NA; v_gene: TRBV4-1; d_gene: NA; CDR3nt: TGCGCCAGCAGCCAAGGTCTTGTTGCAGGGGTAGACTACGAGCAGTACTTC; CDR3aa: CASSQGLVAGVDYEQYF
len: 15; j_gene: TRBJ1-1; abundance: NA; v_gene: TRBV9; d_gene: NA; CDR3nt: TGTGCCAGCAGCGTGAGTACCATTATGAACACTGAAGCTTTCTTT; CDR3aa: CASSVSTIMNTEAFF
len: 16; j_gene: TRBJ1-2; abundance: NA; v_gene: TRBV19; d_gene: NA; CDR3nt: TGTGCCAGTAGTATCGGGCAGGGGAGTTACAACTATGGCTACACCTTC; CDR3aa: CASSIGQGSYNYGYTF
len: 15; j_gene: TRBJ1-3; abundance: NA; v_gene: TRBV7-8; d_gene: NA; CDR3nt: TGTGCCAGCAGCCTGACAGGACTCTCTGGAAACACCATATATTTT; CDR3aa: CASSLTGLSGNTIYF
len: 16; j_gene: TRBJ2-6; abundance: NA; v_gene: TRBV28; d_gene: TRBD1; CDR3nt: TGTGCCAGCAGTCGACACAGGGGGAACGGGGCCAACGTCCTGACTTTC; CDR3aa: CASSRHRGNGANVLTF
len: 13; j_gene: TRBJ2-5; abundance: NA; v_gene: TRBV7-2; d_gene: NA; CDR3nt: TGTGCCAGCAGCTCTGGAGGCCAGAAGACCCAGTACTTC; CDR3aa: CASSSGGQKTQYF
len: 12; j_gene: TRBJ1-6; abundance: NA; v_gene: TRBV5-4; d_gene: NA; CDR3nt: TGTGCCAGCAGCTCCTATAATTCACCCCTCCACTTT; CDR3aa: CASSSYNSPLHF
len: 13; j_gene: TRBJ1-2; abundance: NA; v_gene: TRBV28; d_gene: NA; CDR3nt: TGTGCCAGCAGTGGTGGGCAGGGTTATGGCTACACCTTC; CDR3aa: CASSGGQGYGYTF
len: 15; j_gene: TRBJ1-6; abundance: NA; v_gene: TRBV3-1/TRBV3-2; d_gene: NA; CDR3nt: TGTGCCAGCAGTGAGACCCCCAGGGGAAGGTCACCCCTCCACTTT; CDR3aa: CASSETPRGRSPLHF
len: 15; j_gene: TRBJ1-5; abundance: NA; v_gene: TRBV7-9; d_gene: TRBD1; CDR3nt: TGTGCCAGCAGCCTCGGACAGGGAGACAATCAGCCCCAGCATTTT; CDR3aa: CASSLGQGDNQPQHF
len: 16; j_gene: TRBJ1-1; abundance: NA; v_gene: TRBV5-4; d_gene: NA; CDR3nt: TGTGCCAGCAGTTCAGGGCGCCGGACCGGCGACACTGAAGCTTTCTTT; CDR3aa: CASSSGRRTGDTEAFF
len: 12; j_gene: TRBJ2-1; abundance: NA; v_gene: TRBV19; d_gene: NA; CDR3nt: TGTGCCAGTAGTATTAGCCTCAATGAGCAGTTCTTC; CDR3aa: CASSISLNEQFF
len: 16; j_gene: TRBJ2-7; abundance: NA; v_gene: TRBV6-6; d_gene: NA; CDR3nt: TGTGCCAGCAGTTTTAAGCTTGGGGGGGCGTCCTACGAGCAGTACTTC; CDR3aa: CASSFKLGGASYEQYF
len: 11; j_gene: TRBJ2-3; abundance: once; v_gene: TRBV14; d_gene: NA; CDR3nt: TGTGCCAGCAGCCCCGGGATACCGCAGTATTTT; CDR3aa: CASSPGIPQYF
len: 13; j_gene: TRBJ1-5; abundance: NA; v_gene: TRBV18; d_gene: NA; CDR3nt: TGTGCCAGCGGGCGGCAGTGGCCTGGCCCCCAGCATTTT; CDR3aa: CASGRQWPGPQHF
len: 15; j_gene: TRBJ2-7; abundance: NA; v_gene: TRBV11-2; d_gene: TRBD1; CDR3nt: TGTGCCAGCAGCTTTCTGGGGCAGGGGGCGTACGAGCAGTACTTC; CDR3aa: CASSFLGQGAYEQYF
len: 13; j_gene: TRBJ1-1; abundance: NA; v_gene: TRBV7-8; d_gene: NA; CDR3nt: TGTGCCAGCATCCCCCCCGTGAACACTGAAGCTTTCTTT; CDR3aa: CASIPPVNTEAFF